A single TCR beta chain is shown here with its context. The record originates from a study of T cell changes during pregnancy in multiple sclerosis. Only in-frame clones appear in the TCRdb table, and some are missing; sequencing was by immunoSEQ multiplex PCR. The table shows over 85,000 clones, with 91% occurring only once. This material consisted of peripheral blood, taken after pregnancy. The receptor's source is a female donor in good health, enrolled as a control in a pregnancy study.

The CDR3 loop is CASSLDPGLYNYGYTF. The CDR3 DNA follows: TGTGCCAGCTCACTCGACCCCGGACTCTACAACTATGGCTACACCTTC. The chain employs TRBV18 and TRBJ1-2, with D unresolved. Germline loops: CDR1 KGHSH, CDR2 LQKENI. V was clipped by 4 bases and J by 2 bases, with 17 bases between them. This CDR3 is 16 amino acids long.